The subject of this entry is one T cell receptor (beta chain). Its cognate antigen is unknown. The data originate from a study of CD8 T cells in ankylosing spondylitis. Notes on the study in general: Reportedly, disease-linked clones are significantly enriched in ankylosing spondylitis patients' matched synovial fluid. Clones linked to the disease showed a CD8+ phenotype. They occurred at relatively low frequencies in peripheral blood. About 8 highly homologous variants made up a TCR beta motif that seemed to typify ankylosing spondylitis blood.

Scientists made TCR beta libraries using quantitative 5'-RACE with molecular barcodes. TCRdb called the 5' RACE reads again in MiXCR, with one record for every CDR3 protein. The sample has about 480,000 distinct CDR3 sequences; about a sixth are singletons. Trimming took 4 bases from V and 5 from J; bases not matched to a gene: 4. The germline CDR1 and CDR2 sequences are SGHTA and FQGNSA. The CDR3 loop spans 15 amino acids. The sequence derives from a male donor with ankylosing spondylitis. The specimen was blood, either unsorted or a sorted T cell fraction (not recorded which). The gene calls are TRBV7-2 and TRBJ2-1; TRBD2 matches at 11 bases. The CDR3 DNA reads TGTGCCAGCAGCTATCGACTAGCGGGAAACAATGAGCAGTTCTTC. This translates into CASSYRLAGNNEQFF.